Below are 28 T cell receptor beta chains sequenced from a single sample in a study of technical replicates of blood from several donors. TCRdb's table, derived via immunoSEQ multiplex PCR, lists solely in-frame clones and lacks some. Among just over 60,000 clones, about 87% were seen once, and the ten largest hold around 4.9%. The sequencing input was PBMCs. The receptors stem from a human donor in good health. Some clones in this sample may be carry-over from other donors' samples.

This clone was seen a single time. This sequence joins TRBV5-1 and TRBJ2-2; TRBD2 aligns across 7 bases. Losses at the gene ends were 4 bases for V and 5 bases for J; bases not matched to a gene: 8. This CDR3 spans 15 amino acids. The germline V gene encodes CDR1 SGHRS and CDR2 YFSETQ. The CDR3 coding sequence is TGCGCCAGCAGCATAAGCGGGGAGAGAACCGGGGAGCTGTTTTTT. Encoded protein: CASSISGERTGELFF.

V usage is TRBV19 and J usage is TRBJ2-7; 7 positions match TRBD1. Trimming at V came to 5 bases and at J to 2 bases, leaving 0 bases not matched to a gene. Germline V CDR1 and CDR2: LNHDA, SQIVND (reference sequence). The CDR3 loop spans 12 amino acids. The CDR3 DNA sequence: TGTGCCAGTAGTGGGACAGCCTACGAGCAGTACTTC. This translates into CASSGTAYEQYF.

The V and J genes are TRBV18 and TRBJ2-1; 8 bases are shared with TRBD2. Germline CDR1 reads KGHSH; CDR2 reads LQKENI. J lost 2 bases, V lost 5 bases, and 5 bases had no gene match. The CDR3 has 15 amino acids. The chain's CDR3 is CASSFGRGAYNEQFF. CDR3 bases: TGTGCCAGCTCATTCGGGAGGGGGGCCTACAATGAGCAGTTCTTC.

The chain employs TRBV7-2 and TRBJ1-2; D uncertain. V was cut by 1 base and J by 4 bases, with 13 bases left in between. There are 15 residues in the CDR3. CDR1 and CDR2 (germline): SGHTA, FQGNSA. The CDR3 reads CASSLDPGNLYGYTF. CDR3 coding DNA: TGTGCCAGCAGCTTAGATCCTGGCAACCTCTATGGCTACACCTTC.

This sequence joins TRBV28 and TRBJ2-7, with 10 bases lining up with TRBD2. V shed 6 bases and J 6 bases; nucleotides not matched to a gene: 14. The germline V gene has CDR1 MDHEN and CDR2 SYDVKM. The CDR3 consists of 16 residues. This CDR3 is CASRGSSGGVFAEQYF. CDR3 in DNA: TGTGCCAGCAGGGGTTCGAGCGGGGGGGTCTTCGCCGAGCAGTACTTC.

The chain is built from TRBV6-4 and TRBJ2-7, with 9 bases aligning to TRBD1. Trimming removed 8 bases from V and 5 bases from J; junction bases left unmatched: 4. CDR1 is MRHNA, CDR2 SNTAGT, per germline. This CDR3 contains 12 residues. CDR3 residues: CASRDRVDEQYF. As DNA, the CDR3 is TGTGCCAGCCGGGACAGGGTCGACGAGCAGTACTTC.

V is TRBV13 and J is TRBJ2-1; 13 bases map to TRBD2. Germline trimming cut 1 base from V and 8 bases from J; bases unmatched to any gene: 8. The germline gives CDR1 PRHDT, CDR2 FYEKMQ (reference sequence). The CDR3 runs to 17 residues. The CDR3 is CASSLVPRTSGRHEQFF. In DNA form, the CDR3 reads TGTGCCAGCAGCTTAGTTCCCCGGACTAGCGGGAGACATGAGCAGTTCTTC.

The rearrangement links TRBV5-4 to TRBJ2-5; 8 bases agree with TRBD1. CDR1 SGHNT and CDR2 YYREEE come from the germline V gene (reference sequence). The V segment lost 7 bases and the J segment 5 bases; nucleotides outside the gene matches: 13. There are 15 residues in the CDR3. CDR3 in DNA: TGTGCCAGCCCCGCGAGCAGGGGGCTGGGGGAGACCCAGTACTTC. Encoded protein: CASPASRGLGETQYF.

As regards this clone: This CDR3 is also generated by other DNA sequences in the sample. The chain recombines TRBV6-1 with TRBJ2-7; 10 bases map to TRBD1. CDR1 is MNHNS, CDR2 SASEGT, per germline. The CDR3 length is 15 residues. V lost 3 bases and J lost 0; bases outside the gene matches: 2. The CDR3, as DNA: TGTGCCAGCAGTGAGGGACAGGGGCCCTCCTACGAGCAGTACTTC. Amino acids: CASSEGQGPSYEQYF.

The chain links TRBV9 to TRBJ2-1; possibly TRBD1 for D (5 bases). Germline lookup yields CDR1 SGDLS and CDR2 YYNGEE. V was pared by 0 bases and J by 10 bases, with 14 bases between. This CDR3 is 14 amino acids long. The CDR3: CASSVDLIGAEQFF. The CDR3 DNA reads as TGTGCCAGCAGCGTAGATCTGATTGGGGCAGAGCAGTTCTTC.

V usage is TRBV6-1 and J usage is TRBJ1-1; 11 nucleotides align to TRBD1. CDR3 length equals 16 residues. The V gene's germline CDR1 is MNHNS and CDR2 SASEGT. V lost 3 bases, J lost 1 base, and 4 bases stayed unmatched. The CDR3 protein is CASSEWDRGGNTEAFF. CDR3 nucleotide sequence: TGTGCCAGCAGTGAGTGGGACAGGGGGGGGAACACTGAAGCTTTCTTT.

This rearrangement joins TRBV7-3 to TRBJ1-1, with D tentatively TRBD1 (5 bases). CDR1 and CDR2 (germline): SGHTA, FQGTGA. V dropped 5 bases and J dropped 7 bases, with 17 bases sitting between them. The CDR3 runs to 14 residues. CDR3 sequence: CASSPQGPGGEAFF. CDR3 bases: TGTGCCAGCAGCCCTCAGGGACCGGGGGGTGAAGCTTTCTTT.

This chain uses TRBV2 with TRBJ1-6, with 7 bases identical to TRBD1. The V segment lost 6 bases and the J segment 7 bases; nucleotides outside the gene matches: 6. The germline CDR1 and CDR2 sequences are SNHLY and FYNNEI. The CDR3 is made up of 14 amino acids. The CDR3 region is CASREQGYNSPLHF. DNA for the CDR3: TGTGCCAGCAGGGAACAGGGGTACAATTCACCCCTCCACTTT.

The gene calls are TRBV28 and TRBJ1-2; 10 nucleotides line up with TRBD1. Germline V gives CDR1 MDHEN, CDR2 SYDVKM. V was pared by 6 bases and J by 8 bases, with 9 bases of the junction left unmatched. CDR3 size: 14 residues. The CDR3 DNA reads as TGTGCCAGCAGCTTTGACAGGGGGCCTGGCGGCTACACCTTC. As protein: CASSFDRGPGGYTF.

The rearrangement uses TRBV4-3 and TRBJ1-2; TRBD1 is a possible D gene (5 bases). The CDR3 is 16 residues long. CDR1 LGHNA and CDR2 YSLEER come from the germline V gene. V dropped 0 bases and J dropped 5 bases, with 16 bases sitting between them. The CDR3 coding sequence is TGCGCCAGCAGCCAAGAAAGGAACCAGGGTTGGTATGGCTACACCTTC. Translated: CASSQERNQGWYGYTF.

This chain links TRBV7-9 with TRBJ2-7; D gene ambiguous. CDR3 length: 13 amino acids. V dropped 4 bases and J dropped 5 bases, with 12 bases sitting between them. The V gene's germline CDR1 is SEHNR and CDR2 FQNEAQ (reference sequence). The CDR3 loop is CASSSVIAHEQYF. CDR3 in DNA: TGTGCCAGCAGCTCAGTAATCGCCCACGAGCAGTACTTC.

CDR3 DNA sequence: TGCGCCAGCAGCCAAGGGAGAGGGTTTCCTGGAAACACCATATATTTT. The encoded protein is CASSQGRGFPGNTIYF. The rearrangement links TRBV4-3 to TRBJ1-3; D not certain. The CDR3 totals 16 residues. Trimming removed 1 base from V and 2 bases from J, with 12 bases in between. Germline CDR1 reads LGHNA; CDR2 reads YSLEER.

The table lists this clone with a few counts. The CDR3 bases are TGCGCCAGCAGCTTGGATGGACAGGGATGCACTGAAGCTTTCTTT. Encoded protein: CASSLDGQGCTEAFF. The V call is TRBV5-1, the J call TRBJ1-1; 8 bases line up with TRBD1. V lost 0 bases, J lost 4 bases, and 5 bases stayed unmatched. This CDR3 is 15 amino acids long. Germline V lookup: CDR1 SGHRS, CDR2 YFSETQ.

The gene calls are TRBV7-2 and TRBJ1-2; TRBD1 might be the D (6 bases). The CDR3 covers 13 residues. Germline CDR1 reads SGHTA; CDR2 reads FQGNSA. V lost 5 bases and J 6 bases, leaving 13 bases between the germline ends. The CDR3 DNA follows: TGTGCCAGCAGCCCCGCGGCAGGGGATGGCTACACCTTC. It codes for CASSPAAGDGYTF.

The chain combines TRBV9 with TRBJ1-6; D is perhaps TRBD1 (5 bases). The CDR3 is made up of 16 amino acids. Looked up from germline, CDR1 is SGDLS and CDR2 is YYNGEE. Trimming shortened V by 0 bases and J by 7 bases, and 14 bases separated the two germline ends. Here the CDR3 reads CASSVGSGSQNSPLHF. CDR3 DNA: TGTGCCAGCAGCGTAGGATCAGGGTCTCAAAATTCACCCCTCCACTTT.

The chain links TRBV13 to TRBJ1-1; D ambiguous. CDR1 is PRHDT and CDR2 is FYEKMQ in the germline V gene (reference sequence). The CDR3 has 14 residues. Trimming took off 7 bases at V and 1 base at J, with 13 bases between the two ends. The CDR3 region has the DNA TGTGCCAGCATCCCGCTTGGCAGGAACACTGAAGCTTTCTTT. It is translated as CASIPLGRNTEAFF.

The sample holds one count of this clone. This chain joins TRBV7-9 and TRBJ2-7, with D maybe TRBD2 (6 bases). This CDR3 comprises 16 residues. V was shortened by 7 bases and J by 4 bases, with 23 bases between the two germline ends. Germline V gene sequence: CDR1 SEHNR, CDR2 FQNEAQ (reference sequence). The CDR3 is CASTPPGDARVYEQYF. DNA for the CDR3: TGTGCCAGCACCCCACCGGGGGACGCGCGAGTTTACGAGCAGTACTTC.

The V and J genes are TRBV19 and TRBJ1-2; D perhaps matches TRBD1 (6 bases). CDR1 is LNHDA, CDR2 SQIVND, per germline (reference sequence). The V gene lost 3 bases and the J gene lost 4 bases, with 9 bases spanning the gap. The CDR3 contains 13 residues. CDR3 residues: CASSMGTLYGYTF. CDR3 nucleotides: TGTGCCAGTAGTATGGGGACACTCTATGGCTACACCTTC. Using reference TRBV19 and TRBJ1-2 for the parts outside the CDR3, the full variable domain is DGGITQSPKYLFRKEGQNVTLSCEQNLNHDAMYWYRQDPGQGLRLIYYSQIVNDFQKGDIAEGYSVSREKKESFPLTVTSAQKNPTAFYLCASSMGTLYGYTFGSGTRLTVV.

This chain connects TRBV7-6 to TRBJ1-5; a weak D match, TRBD1 (5 bases). The germline CDR1 and CDR2 sequences are SGHVS and FNYEAQ. CDR3 length: 13 residues. Trimming cost V 5 bases and J 5 bases, with 10 bases left between them. CDR3 sequence: CASSDQQDQPQHF. CDR3 sequence (DNA): TGTGCCAGCAGCGACCAACAGGATCAGCCCCAGCATTTT. The whole variable domain, remainder taken from reference TRBV7-6 and TRBJ1-5, is GAGVSQSPRYKVTKRGQDVALRCDPISGHVSLYWYRQALGQGPEFLTYFNYEAQQDKSGLPNDRFSAERPEGSISTLTIQRTEQRDSAMYRCASSDQQDQPQHFGDGTRLSIL.

The genes are TRBV11-3 and TRBJ2-2; 7 nucleotides line up with TRBD2. The germline CDR1 and CDR2 sequences are SGHNT and YENEEA. This CDR3 spans 17 amino acids. With V trimmed by 4 bases and J by 4 bases, 12 bases remained unmatched. This chain's CDR3 is CASSSSWSRGGTGELFF. Written as DNA, the CDR3 is TGTGCCAGCAGCTCCTCCTGGTCGCGCGGGGGCACCGGGGAGCTGTTTTTT.

The V call is TRBV6-4, the J call TRBJ2-3; no clear D gene. Germline CDR1 and CDR2: MRHNA and SNTAGT. V was cut by 4 bases and J by 6 bases, with 8 bases left in between. The CDR3 consists of 12 residues. As DNA, the CDR3 is TGTGCCAGCAGTGGAAACTACGATACGCAGTATTTT. Its protein is CASSGNYDTQYF.

The chain combines TRBV7-9 with TRBJ1-1; D gene uncertain. V shed 5 bases and J shed 1 base, with 11 bases lying between them. The CDR3 length is 14 residues. CDR1 is SEHNR and CDR2 is FQNEAQ in the germline V gene (reference sequence). The CDR3 protein is CASSPEDGNTEAFF. The DNA for the CDR3 is TGTGCCAGCAGCCCGGAGGACGGGAACACTGAAGCTTTCTTT.

The chain is built from TRBV15 and TRBJ2-1, with 9 positions matching TRBD2. With V trimmed by 0 bases and J by 7 bases, 7 bases remained unmatched. The CDR3 sequence is 16 residues long. Germline V gives CDR1 LNHNV, CDR2 YYDKDF (reference sequence). The CDR3 coding sequence is TGTGCCACCAGCAGAGATCGGGCTAGCGGGACGAATGAGCAGTTCTTC. This codes for CATSRDRASGTNEQFF.